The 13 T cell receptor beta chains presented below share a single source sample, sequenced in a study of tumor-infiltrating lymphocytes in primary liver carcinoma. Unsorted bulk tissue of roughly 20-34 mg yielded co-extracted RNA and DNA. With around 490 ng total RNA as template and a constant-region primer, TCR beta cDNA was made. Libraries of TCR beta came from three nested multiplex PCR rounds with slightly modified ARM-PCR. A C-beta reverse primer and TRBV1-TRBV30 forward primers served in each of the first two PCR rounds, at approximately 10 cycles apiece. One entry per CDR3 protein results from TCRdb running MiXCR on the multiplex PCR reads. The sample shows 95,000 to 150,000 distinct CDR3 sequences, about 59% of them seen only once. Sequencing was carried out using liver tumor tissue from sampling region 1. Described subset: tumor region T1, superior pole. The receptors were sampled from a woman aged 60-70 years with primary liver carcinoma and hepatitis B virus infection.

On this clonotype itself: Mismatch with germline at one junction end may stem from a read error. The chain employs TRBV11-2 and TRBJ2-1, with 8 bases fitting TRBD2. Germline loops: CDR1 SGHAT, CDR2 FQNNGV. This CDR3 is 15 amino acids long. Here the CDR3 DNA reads TGTGCCAACATCTTAGGGGGACTAGACTACAATGAGCGGTTCTTC. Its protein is CANILGGLDYNERFF.

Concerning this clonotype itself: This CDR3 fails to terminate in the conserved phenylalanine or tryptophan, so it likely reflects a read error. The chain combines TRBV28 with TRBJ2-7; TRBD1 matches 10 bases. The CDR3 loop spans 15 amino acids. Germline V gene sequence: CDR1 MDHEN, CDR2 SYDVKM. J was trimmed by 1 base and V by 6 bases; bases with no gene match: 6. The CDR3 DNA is TGTGCCAGCAGCCACCGGGACAGGGGTTCCTACGAGCAGTACTGC. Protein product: CASSHRDRGSYEQYC.

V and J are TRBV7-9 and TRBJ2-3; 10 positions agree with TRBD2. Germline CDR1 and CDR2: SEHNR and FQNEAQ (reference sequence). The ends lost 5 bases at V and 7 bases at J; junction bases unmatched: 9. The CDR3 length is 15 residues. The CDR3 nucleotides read TGTGCCAGCAGCCAGGGACTAGCGCCCAAAAATACGCAGTATTTT. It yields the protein CASSQGLAPKNTQYF.

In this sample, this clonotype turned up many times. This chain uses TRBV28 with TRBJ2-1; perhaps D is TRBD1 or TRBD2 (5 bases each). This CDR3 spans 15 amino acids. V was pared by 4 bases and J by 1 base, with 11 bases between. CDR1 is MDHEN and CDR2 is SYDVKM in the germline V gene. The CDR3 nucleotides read TGTGCCAGCAGTTATGGGGGATCTTCCTACAATGAGCAGTTCTTC. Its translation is CASSYGGSSYNEQFF.

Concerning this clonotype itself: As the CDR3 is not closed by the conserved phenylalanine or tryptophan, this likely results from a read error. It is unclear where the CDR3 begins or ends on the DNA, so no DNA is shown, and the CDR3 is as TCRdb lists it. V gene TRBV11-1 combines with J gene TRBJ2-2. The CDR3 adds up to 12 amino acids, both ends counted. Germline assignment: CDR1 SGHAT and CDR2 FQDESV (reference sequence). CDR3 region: CASSPLPGELFL.

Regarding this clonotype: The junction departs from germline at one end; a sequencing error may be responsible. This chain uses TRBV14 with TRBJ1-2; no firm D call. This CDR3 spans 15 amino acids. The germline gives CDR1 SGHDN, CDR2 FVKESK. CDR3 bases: TGTACCAGCAGCCAAGATCCAGACTTGAACTATGGCCACACCTTC. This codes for CTSSQDPDLNYGHTF.

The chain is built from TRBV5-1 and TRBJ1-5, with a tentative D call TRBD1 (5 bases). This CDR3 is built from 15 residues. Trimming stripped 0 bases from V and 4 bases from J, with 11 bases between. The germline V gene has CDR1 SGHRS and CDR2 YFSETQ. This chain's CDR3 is CASSLEAGANQPQHF. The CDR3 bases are TGCGCCAGCAGCTTGGAGGCCGGGGCGAATCAGCCCCAGCATTTT.

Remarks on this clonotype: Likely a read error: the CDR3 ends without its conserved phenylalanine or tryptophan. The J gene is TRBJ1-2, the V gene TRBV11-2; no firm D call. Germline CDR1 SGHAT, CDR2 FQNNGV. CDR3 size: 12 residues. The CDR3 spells CVSSLAGYGYTL. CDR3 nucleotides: TGTGTCAGCAGCTTAGCGGGTTATGGCTACACCCTC.

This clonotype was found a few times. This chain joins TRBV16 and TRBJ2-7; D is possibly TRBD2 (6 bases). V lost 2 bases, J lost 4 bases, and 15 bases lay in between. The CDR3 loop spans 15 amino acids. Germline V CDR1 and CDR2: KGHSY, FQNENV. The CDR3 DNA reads TGTGCCAGCAGCCAACCCCCAGCGGGCGTTTACGAGCAGTACTTC. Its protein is CASSQPPAGVYEQYF.

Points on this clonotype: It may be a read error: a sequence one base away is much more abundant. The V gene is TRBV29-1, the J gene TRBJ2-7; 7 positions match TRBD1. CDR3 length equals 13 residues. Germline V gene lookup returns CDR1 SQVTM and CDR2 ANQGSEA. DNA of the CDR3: TGCAGCGTACGACAGGGCCCAACCTACGATCAGTACTTC. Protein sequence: CSVRQGPTYDQYF.

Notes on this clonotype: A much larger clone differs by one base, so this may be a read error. The CDR3 spells CASSELYGHTF. In DNA form, the CDR3 reads TGTGCCAGCAGTGAGCTCTATGGCCACACCTTC. The rearrangement links TRBV6-1 to TRBJ1-2; D remains ambiguous. Germline assignment: CDR1 MNHNS and CDR2 SASEGT. The CDR3 extends over 11 amino acids.

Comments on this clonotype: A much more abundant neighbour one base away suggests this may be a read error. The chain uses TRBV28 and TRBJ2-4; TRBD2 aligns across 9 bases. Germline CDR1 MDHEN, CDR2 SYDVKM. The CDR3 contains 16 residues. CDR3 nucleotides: TGTGCCAGCAGTACCCTAGCGGGACTAGCCAAAACCATTCAGTACTTC. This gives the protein CASSTLAGLAKTIQYF. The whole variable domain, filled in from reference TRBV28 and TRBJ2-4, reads DVKVTQSSRYLVKRTGEKVFLECVQDMDHENMFWYRQDPGLGLRLIYFSYDVKMKEKGDIPEGYSVSREKKERFSLILESASTNQTSMYLCASSTLAGLAKTIQYFGAGTRLSVL.

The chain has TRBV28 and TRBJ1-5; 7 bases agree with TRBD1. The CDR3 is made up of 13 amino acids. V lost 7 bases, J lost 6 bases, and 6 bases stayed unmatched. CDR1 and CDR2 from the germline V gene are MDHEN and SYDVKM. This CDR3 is CASIEHRGQPQHF. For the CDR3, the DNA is TGTGCCAGCATAGAACACAGGGGTCAGCCCCAGCATTTT.